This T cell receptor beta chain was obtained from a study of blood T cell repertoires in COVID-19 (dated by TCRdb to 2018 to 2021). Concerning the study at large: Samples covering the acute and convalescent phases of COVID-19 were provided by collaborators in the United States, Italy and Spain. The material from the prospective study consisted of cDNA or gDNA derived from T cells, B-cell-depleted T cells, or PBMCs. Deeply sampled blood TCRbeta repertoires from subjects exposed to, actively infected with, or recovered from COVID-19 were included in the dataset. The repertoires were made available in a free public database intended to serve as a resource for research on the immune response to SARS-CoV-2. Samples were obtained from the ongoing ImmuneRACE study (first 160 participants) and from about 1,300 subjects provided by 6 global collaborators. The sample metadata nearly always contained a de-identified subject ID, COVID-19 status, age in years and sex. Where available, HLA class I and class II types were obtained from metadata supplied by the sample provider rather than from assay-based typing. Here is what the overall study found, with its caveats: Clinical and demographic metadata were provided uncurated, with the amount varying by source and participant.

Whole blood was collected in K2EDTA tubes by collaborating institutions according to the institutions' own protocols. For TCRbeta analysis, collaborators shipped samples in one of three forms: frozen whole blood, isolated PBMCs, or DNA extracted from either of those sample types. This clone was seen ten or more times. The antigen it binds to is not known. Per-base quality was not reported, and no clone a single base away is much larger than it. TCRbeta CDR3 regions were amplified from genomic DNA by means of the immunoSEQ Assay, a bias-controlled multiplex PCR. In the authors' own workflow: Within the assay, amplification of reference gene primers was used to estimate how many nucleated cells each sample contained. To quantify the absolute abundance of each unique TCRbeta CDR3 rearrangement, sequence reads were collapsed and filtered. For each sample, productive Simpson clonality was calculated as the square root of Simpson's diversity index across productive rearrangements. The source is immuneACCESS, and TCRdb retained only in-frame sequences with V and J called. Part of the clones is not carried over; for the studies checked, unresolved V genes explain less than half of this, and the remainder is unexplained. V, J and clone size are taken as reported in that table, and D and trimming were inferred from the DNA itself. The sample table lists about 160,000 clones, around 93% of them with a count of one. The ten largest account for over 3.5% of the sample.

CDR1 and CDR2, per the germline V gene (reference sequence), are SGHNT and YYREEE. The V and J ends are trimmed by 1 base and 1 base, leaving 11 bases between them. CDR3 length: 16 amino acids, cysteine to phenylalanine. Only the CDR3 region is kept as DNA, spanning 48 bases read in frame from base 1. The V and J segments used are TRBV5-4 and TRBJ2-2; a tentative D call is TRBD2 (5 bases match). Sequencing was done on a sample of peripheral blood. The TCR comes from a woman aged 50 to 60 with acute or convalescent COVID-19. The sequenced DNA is TGTGCCAGCAGCTTGTCCGGACTTCTGAACACCGGGGAGCTGTTTTTT. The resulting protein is CASSLSGLLNTGELFF.